This entry describes one T cell receptor (beta chain). Its specificity is unknown. Source study methods: Out-of-frame sequences were removed, leaving about 2,300,000 distinct TCRbeta sequences. Sequencing was performed with immunoSEQ multiplex PCR; in TCRdb, only in-frame clones are kept and a portion is missing. Clonal size and the V and J genes are those of that table, whereas D and trimming came from the DNA. The data hold 45,000 to 50,000 clones, with over 70% observed a single time. The data were taken from a study of memory CD4+ T cells and cytomegalovirus serostatus. Whole-study results and caveats: A US-trained random forest predicted CMV serostatus with median AUC roughly 0.9.

The sort gate was single viable CD3+CD4+CD8-CD45RO+ cells for memory CD4+ T cells. The sequence was obtained from an adult in good health and CMV-seronegative. The sequenced material came from memory CD4+ T cells from blood.

The CDR3, as DNA: TGTGCCAGCAGCCAATCCCCAGGGAAGATCACTGAAGCTTTCTTT. It translates to CASSQSPGKITEAFF. V is TRBV16 and J is TRBJ1-1, with a tentative D call TRBD1 (5 bases). The germline gives CDR1 KGHSY, CDR2 FQNENV. This CDR3 has 15 residues. The germline V and J ends were trimmed by 0 bases and 4 bases, with 12 bases remaining between them.